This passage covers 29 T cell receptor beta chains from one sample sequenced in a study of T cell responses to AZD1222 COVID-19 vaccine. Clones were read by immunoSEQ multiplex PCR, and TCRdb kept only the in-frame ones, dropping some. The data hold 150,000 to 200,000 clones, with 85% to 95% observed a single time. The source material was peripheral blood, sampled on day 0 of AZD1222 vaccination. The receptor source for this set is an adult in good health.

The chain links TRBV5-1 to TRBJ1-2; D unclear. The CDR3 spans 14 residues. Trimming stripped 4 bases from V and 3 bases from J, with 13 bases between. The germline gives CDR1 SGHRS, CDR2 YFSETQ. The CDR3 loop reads CASSPADGDYGYTF. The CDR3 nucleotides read TGCGCCAGCAGCCCGGCGGATGGGGACTATGGCTACACCTTC.

CDR3 region: CASSGQTGVSNEQFF. CDR3 DNA sequence: TGCGCCAGCAGTGGACAGACAGGGGTTAGCAATGAGCAGTTCTTC. The rearrangement uses TRBV10-1 and TRBJ2-1; 8 nucleotides match TRBD1. CDR1 and CDR2 (germline): WNHNN, SYGVQD (reference sequence). This CDR3 comprises 15 residues. Germline trimming cut 4 bases from V and 6 bases from J; bases unmatched to any gene: 8.

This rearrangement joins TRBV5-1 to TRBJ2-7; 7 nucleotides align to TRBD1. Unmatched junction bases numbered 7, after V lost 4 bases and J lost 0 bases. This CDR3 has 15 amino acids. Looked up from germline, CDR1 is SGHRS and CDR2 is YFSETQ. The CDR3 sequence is CASSTRTGFSYEQYF. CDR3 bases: TGCGCCAGCAGCACCAGGACAGGCTTCTCCTACGAGCAGTACTTC.

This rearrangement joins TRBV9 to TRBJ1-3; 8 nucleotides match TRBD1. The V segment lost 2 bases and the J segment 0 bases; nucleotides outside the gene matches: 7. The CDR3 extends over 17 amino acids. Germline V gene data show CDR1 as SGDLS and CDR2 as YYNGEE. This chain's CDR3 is CASSVTGTGHSGNTIYF. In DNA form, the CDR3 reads TGTGCCAGCAGCGTCACCGGGACAGGTCACTCTGGAAACACCATATATTTT.

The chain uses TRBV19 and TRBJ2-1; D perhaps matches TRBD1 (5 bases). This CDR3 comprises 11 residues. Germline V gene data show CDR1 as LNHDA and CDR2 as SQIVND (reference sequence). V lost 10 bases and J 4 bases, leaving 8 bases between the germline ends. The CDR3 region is CATTEYNEQFF. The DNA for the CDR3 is TGTGCCACGACAGAGTACAATGAGCAGTTCTTC.

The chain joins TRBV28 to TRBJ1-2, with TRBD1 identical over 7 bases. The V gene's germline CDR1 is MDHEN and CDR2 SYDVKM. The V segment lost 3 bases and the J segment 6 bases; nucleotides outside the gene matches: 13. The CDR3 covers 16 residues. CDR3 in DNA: TGTGCCAGCAGTTTGAGAGCGGGAGCAGGGGGGGATGGCTACACCTTC. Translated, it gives CASSLRAGAGGDGYTF.

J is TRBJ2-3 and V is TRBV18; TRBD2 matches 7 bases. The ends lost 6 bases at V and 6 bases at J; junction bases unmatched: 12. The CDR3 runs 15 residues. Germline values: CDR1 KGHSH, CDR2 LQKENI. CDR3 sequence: CASSPFAGVGDTQYF. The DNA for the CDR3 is TGTGCCAGCTCTCCCTTTGCGGGAGTCGGTGATACGCAGTATTTT.

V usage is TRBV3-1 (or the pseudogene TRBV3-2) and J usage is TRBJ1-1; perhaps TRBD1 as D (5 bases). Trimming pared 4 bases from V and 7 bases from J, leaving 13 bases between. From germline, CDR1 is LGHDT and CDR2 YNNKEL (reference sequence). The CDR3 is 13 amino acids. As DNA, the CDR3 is TGTGCCAGCAGCCCGGACACAGCCAGTGAAGCTTTCTTT. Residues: CASSPDTASEAFF.

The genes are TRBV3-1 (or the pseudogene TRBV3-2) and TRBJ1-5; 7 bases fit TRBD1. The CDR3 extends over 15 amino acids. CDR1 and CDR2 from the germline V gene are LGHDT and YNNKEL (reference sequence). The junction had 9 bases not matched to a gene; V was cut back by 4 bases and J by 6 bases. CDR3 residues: CASSRGQGGSQPQHF. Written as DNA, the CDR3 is TGTGCCAGCAGCCGGGGGCAGGGGGGTAGTCAGCCCCAGCATTTT.

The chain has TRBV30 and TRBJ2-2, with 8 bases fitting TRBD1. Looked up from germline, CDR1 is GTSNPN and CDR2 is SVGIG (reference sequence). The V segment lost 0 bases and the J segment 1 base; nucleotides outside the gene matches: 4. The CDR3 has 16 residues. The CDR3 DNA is TGTGCCTGGAGTGTACCCAGGGGGCTGAACACCGGGGAGCTGTTTTTT. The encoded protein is CAWSVPRGLNTGELFF.

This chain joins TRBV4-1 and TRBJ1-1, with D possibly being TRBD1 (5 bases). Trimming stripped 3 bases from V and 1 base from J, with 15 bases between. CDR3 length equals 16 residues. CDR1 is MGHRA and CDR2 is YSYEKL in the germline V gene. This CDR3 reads CASSHSPGRTNTEAFF. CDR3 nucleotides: TGCGCCAGCAGCCACTCACCGGGACGGACGAACACTGAAGCTTTCTTT.

The DNA for the CDR3 is TGTGCCAGCAGACAGGGGGTTAATCAGCCCCAGCATTTT. Protein: CASRQGVNQPQHF. The V call is TRBV27, the J call TRBJ1-5; 8 bases map to TRBD1. V lost 6 bases and J lost 4; bases outside the gene matches: 2. Germline V gene lookup returns CDR1 MNHEY and CDR2 SMNVEV (reference sequence). The CDR3 totals 13 residues.

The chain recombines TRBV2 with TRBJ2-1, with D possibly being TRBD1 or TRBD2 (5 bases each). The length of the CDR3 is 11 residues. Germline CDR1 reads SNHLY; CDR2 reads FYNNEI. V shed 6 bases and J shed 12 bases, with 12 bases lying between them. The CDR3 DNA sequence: TGTGCCAGCAGCGAGGGGCGTAGGCAGTTCTTC. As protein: CASSEGRRQFF.

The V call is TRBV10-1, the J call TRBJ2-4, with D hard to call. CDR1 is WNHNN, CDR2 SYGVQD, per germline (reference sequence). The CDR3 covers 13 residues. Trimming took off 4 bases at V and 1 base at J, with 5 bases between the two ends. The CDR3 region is CASSGWAKNIQYF. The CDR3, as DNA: TGCGCCAGCAGTGGGTGGGCCAAAAACATTCAGTACTTC.

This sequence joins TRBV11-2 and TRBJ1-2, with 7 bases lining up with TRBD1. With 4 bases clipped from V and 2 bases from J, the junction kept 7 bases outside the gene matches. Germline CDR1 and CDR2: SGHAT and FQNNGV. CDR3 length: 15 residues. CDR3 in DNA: TGTGCCAGCAGCTCCGCAGGGGGACGGAACTATGGCTACACCTTC. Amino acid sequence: CASSSAGGRNYGYTF.

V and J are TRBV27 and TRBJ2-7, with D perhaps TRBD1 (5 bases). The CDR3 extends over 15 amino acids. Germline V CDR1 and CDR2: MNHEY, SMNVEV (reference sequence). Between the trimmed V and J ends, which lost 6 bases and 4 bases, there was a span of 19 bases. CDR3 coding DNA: TGTGCCAGCAGCATGGACCGAGACAGCTCATACGAGCAGTACTTC. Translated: CASSMDRDSSYEQYF.

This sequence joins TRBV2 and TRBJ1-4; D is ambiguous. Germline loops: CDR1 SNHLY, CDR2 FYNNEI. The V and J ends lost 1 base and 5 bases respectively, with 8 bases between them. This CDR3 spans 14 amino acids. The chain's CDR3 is CASSEGGTNEKLFF. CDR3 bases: TGTGCCAGCAGTGAAGGGGGAACAAATGAAAAACTGTTTTTT.

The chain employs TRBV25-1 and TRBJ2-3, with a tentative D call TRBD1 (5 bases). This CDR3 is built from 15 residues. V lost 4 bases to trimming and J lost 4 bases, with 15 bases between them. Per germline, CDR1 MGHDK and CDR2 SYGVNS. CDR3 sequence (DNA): TGTGCCAGCAGTGTGGACCCAGGGTGGCCAGATACGCAGTATTTT. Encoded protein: CASSVDPGWPDTQYF.

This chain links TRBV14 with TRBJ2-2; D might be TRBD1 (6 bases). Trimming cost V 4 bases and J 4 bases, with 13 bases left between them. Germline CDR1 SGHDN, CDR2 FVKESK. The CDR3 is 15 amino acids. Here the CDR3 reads CASSRTGRGTGELFF. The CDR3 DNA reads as TGTGCCAGCAGCCGAACAGGGCGAGGCACCGGGGAGCTGTTTTTT.

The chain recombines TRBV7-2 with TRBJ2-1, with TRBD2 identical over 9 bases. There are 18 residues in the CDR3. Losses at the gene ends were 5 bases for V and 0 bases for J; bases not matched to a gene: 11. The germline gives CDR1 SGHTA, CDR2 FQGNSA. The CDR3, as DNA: TGTGCCAGCAGCGTACGGATCGGCGGGGGGGGCTCCTACAATGAGCAGTTCTTC. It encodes CASSVRIGGGGSYNEQFF.

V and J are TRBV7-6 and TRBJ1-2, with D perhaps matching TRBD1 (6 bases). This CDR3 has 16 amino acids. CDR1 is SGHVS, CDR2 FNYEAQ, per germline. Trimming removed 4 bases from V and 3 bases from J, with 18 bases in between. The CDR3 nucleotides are TGTGCCAGCAGCTCAGGGGATGGGGCGCCGGACTATGGCTACACCTTC. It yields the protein CASSSGDGAPDYGYTF.

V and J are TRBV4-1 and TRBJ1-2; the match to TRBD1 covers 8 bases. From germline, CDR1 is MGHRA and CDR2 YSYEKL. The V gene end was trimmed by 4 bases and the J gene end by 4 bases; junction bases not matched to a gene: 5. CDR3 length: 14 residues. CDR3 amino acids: CASSLNRGTYGYTF. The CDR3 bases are TGCGCCAGCAGCCTCAACAGGGGGACCTATGGCTACACCTTC.

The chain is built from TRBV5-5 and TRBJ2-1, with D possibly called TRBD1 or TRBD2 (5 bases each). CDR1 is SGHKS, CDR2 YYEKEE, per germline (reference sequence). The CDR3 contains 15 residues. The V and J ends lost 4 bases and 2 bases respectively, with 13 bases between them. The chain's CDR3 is CASSLGTSTYNEQFF. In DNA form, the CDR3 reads TGTGCCAGCAGCCTCGGGACGTCCACCTACAATGAGCAGTTCTTC.

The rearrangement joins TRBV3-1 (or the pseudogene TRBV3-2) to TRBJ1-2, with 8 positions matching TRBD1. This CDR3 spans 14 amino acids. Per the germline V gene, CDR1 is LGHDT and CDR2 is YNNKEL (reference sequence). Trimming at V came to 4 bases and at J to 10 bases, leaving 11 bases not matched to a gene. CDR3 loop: CASSPQGALVFYTF. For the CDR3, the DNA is TGTGCCAGCAGCCCGCAGGGGGCCCTCGTTTTCTACACCTTC.

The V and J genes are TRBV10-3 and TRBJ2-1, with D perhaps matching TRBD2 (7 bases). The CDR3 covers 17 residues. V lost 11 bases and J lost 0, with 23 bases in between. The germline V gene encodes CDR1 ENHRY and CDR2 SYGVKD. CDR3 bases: TGTGCCGCCTCGTCCGGGGGGCCCGCCGCCTCCTACAATGAGCAGTTCTTC. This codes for CAASSGGPAASYNEQFF.

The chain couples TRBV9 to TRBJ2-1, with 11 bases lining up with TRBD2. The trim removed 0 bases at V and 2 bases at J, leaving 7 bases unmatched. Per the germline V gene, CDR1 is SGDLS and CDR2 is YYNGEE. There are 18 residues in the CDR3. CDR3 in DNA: TGTGCCAGCAGCGTAGGTTATAGCGGGAGGGGGGCCTACAATGAGCAGTTCTTC. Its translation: CASSVGYSGRGAYNEQFF. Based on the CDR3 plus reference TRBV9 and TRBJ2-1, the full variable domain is DSGVTQTPKHLITATGQRVTLRCSPRSGDLSVYWYQQSLDQGLQFLIQYYNGEERAKGNILERFSAQQFPDLHSELNLSSLELGDSALYFCASSVGYSGRGAYNEQFFGPGTRLTVL.

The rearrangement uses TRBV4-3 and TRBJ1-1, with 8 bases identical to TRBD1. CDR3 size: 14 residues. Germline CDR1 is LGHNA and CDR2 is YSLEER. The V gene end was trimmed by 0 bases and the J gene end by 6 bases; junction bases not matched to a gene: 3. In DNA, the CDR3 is TGCGCCAGCAGCCAAGAAGACAGGGGTTCTGAAGCTTTCTTT. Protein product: CASSQEDRGSEAFF.

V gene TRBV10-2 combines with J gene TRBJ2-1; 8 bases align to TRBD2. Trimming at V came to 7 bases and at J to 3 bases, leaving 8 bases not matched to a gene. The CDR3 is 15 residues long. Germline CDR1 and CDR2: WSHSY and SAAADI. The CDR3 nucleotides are TGCGCCAGCACTGAAGCGGGAGCCGGCTACAATGAGCAGTTCTTC. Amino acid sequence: CASTEAGAGYNEQFF.

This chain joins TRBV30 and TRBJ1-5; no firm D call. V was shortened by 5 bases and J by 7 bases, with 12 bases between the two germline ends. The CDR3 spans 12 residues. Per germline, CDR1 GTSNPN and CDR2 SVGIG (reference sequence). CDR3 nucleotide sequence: TGTGCCTGGTCAAAGGTTGAGCAGCCCCAGCATTTT. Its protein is CAWSKVEQPQHF.